These 18 T cell receptor beta chains were all obtained from the same sample, sequenced in a study of T cell responses to AZD1222 COVID-19 vaccine. The repertoire was sequenced with immunoSEQ multiplex PCR; TCRdb's copy has only in-frame clones and lacks some. The top ten hold about 15% of the sample, which has about 100,000 clones, around nine tenths seen once. This sample comprised peripheral blood, obtained on day 0 of AZD1222 vaccination. The receptors derive from an adult in good health.

This clone has a single count. The chain recombines TRBV29-1 with TRBJ1-5; no reliable D call. This CDR3 contains 13 residues. CDR1 SQVTM and CDR2 ANQGSEA come from the germline V gene. V was shortened by 5 bases and J by 0 bases, with 8 bases between the two germline ends. CDR3 loop: CSVSEHSNQPQHF. The CDR3 nucleotides read TGCAGCGTTTCGGAGCATAGCAATCAGCCCCAGCATTTT.

This clone has only a few counts. The chain employs TRBV7-2 and TRBJ2-7; D perhaps matches TRBD2 (6 bases). With 5 bases removed from V and 4 bases from J, the gap between germline ends came to 12 bases. CDR3 size: 13 residues. The V gene's germline CDR1 is SGHTA and CDR2 FQGNSA. In DNA, the CDR3 is TGTGCCAGCAGCCTAGGTAGCGGATACGAGCAGTACTTC. It encodes CASSLGSGYEQYF. Combining the CDR3 with reference TRBV7-2 and TRBJ2-7 gives the whole variable domain GAGVSQSPSNKVTEKGKDVELRCDPISGHTALYWYRQSLGQGLEFLIYFQGNSAPDKSGLPSDRFSAERTGGSVSTLTIQRTQQEDSAVYLCASSLGSGYEQYFGPGTRLTVT.

CDR3: CASRGGPNPNTEAFF. The CDR3 DNA reads as TGTGCCAGTCGGGGGGGACCAAACCCCAACACTGAAGCTTTCTTT. This rearrangement joins TRBV19 to TRBJ1-1; possible D gene TRBD1, 5 bases. CDR3 size: 15 residues. The germline CDR1 and CDR2 sequences are LNHDA and SQIVND (reference sequence). Deletions cut 8 bases from V and 2 bases from J, with 18 bases between.

The rearrangement uses TRBV5-1 and TRBJ2-6, with D maybe TRBD2 (5 bases). The CDR3 extends over 14 amino acids. The germline V and J ends were trimmed by 7 bases and 0 bases, with 8 bases remaining between them. The germline gives CDR1 SGHRS, CDR2 YFSETQ. The CDR3, as DNA: TGCGCCAGCGAAGAGGGCTCTGGGGCCAACGTCCTGACTTTC. Amino acid sequence: CASEEGSGANVLTF. The full variable domain, its missing parts supplied by reference TRBV5-1 and TRBJ2-6, is KAGVTQTPRYLIKTRGQQVTLSCSPISGHRSVSWYQQTPGQGLQFLFEYFSETQRNKGNFPGRFSGRQFSNSRSEMNVSTLELGDSALYLCASEEGSGANVLTFGAGSRLTVL.

CDR3 DNA: TGTGCCAGCAGCTTATGGGCCCGCGGGAGCTCCTATAATTCACCCCTCCACTTT. This gives the protein CASSLWARGSSYNSPLHF. The chain employs TRBV11-2 and TRBJ1-6; D uncertain. Germline CDR1 SGHAT, CDR2 FQNNGV. V dropped 2 bases and J dropped 0 bases, with 14 bases sitting between them. The CDR3 has 18 residues.

The genes are TRBV2 and TRBJ1-5; 7 positions match TRBD1. The V and J ends lost 2 bases and 2 bases, in that order; junction bases with no gene match: 18. CDR3 length: 20 amino acids. The germline gives CDR1 SNHLY, CDR2 FYNNEI. This CDR3 reads CASSEHGRGPPTTRNQPQHF. The CDR3 region has the DNA TGTGCCAGCAGTGAACATGGAAGGGGGCCGCCCACCACCCGCAATCAGCCCCAGCATTTT.

The rearrangement uses TRBV13 and TRBJ2-5; D may match TRBD1 or TRBD2 (5 bases each). Germline V gene sequence: CDR1 PRHDT, CDR2 FYEKMQ (reference sequence). Trimming took off 3 bases at V and 5 bases at J, with 13 bases between the two ends. The CDR3 spans 14 residues. The CDR3 region has the DNA TGTGCCAGCAGCTTCCGGGGCACGGGGGAGACCCAGTACTTC. Protein: CASSFRGTGETQYF.

DNA of the CDR3: TGCGCCAGCAGTGAGTCACGGGGGGCCGGGAATGAGCAGTTCTTC. Its translation is CASSESRGAGNEQFF. The rearrangement links TRBV10-1 to TRBJ2-1; TRBD2 is a possible D gene (7 bases). Germline lookup yields CDR1 WNHNN and CDR2 SYGVQD (reference sequence). V lost 0 bases and J lost 7, with 13 bases in between. The CDR3 spans 15 residues.

This rearrangement joins TRBV27 to TRBJ2-4, with D perhaps TRBD2 (6 bases). This CDR3 region has 13 residues. Germline loops: CDR1 MNHEY, CDR2 SMNVEV (reference sequence). The ends were cut back, 5 bases at V and 7 bases at J, with 12 bases in the middle. CDR3 amino acids: CASSALGGNIQYF. The DNA for the CDR3 is TGTGCCAGCAGTGCCCTTGGGGGGAACATTCAGTACTTC.

V usage is TRBV9 and J usage is TRBJ2-1; D not certain. Germline V gives CDR1 SGDLS, CDR2 YYNGEE. The ends were cut back, 0 bases at V and 8 bases at J, with 9 bases in the middle. The CDR3 has 13 residues. As DNA, the CDR3 is TGTGCCAGCAGCGTAGAGCCGGTGGATGAGCAGTTCTTC. It codes for CASSVEPVDEQFF. Based on the CDR3 plus reference TRBV9 and TRBJ2-1, the full variable domain is DSGVTQTPKHLITATGQRVTLRCSPRSGDLSVYWYQQSLDQGLQFLIQYYNGEERAKGNILERFSAQQFPDLHSELNLSSLELGDSALYFCASSVEPVDEQFFGPGTRLTVL.

V and J are TRBV27 and TRBJ1-4, with 9 bases aligning to TRBD1. V dropped 4 bases and J dropped 8; count of bases not matched to a gene: 11. From germline, CDR1 is MNHEY and CDR2 SMNVEV (reference sequence). The CDR3 extends over 16 amino acids. CDR3 residues: CASSSFQTGGKEKLFF. CDR3 DNA sequence: TGTGCCAGCAGTTCTTTCCAGACAGGGGGAAAAGAAAAACTGTTTTTT.

For this clone: At one end, the junction sequence differs from germline, possibly due to a read error. The genes are TRBV11-2 and TRBJ2-7; D unclear. There are 13 residues in the CDR3. Germline lookup yields CDR1 SGHAT and CDR2 FQNNGV. The CDR3 DNA is TGTGCCAGCAGCTTAGCTCACTCCGACGAGCAGTACTTC. Residues: CASSLAHSDEQYF.

This clone is a singleton in its sample. V gene TRBV3-1 (or the pseudogene TRBV3-2) combines with J gene TRBJ1-4; the D is unclear. CDR1 and CDR2 from the germline V gene are LGHDT and YNNKEL (reference sequence). The V and J ends lost 1 base and 10 bases respectively, with 7 bases between them. The CDR3 sequence is 12 residues long. This CDR3 reads CASSQASGKLFF. In DNA form, the CDR3 reads TGTGCCAGCAGCCAAGCAAGCGGAAAACTGTTTTTT.

The chain's CDR3 is CASGPPREPRELFF. In nucleotides, the CDR3 is TGTGCTAGTGGCCCCCCCCGGGAACCCAGGGAGCTGTTTTTT. The chain links TRBV12-5 to TRBJ2-2; D may be TRBD2 (5 bases). Germline V lookup: CDR1 LGHNT, CDR2 FRNRAP. The CDR3 has 14 amino acids. V lost 6 bases, J lost 9 bases, and 17 bases lay in between. Variable domain in full (rest from reference TRBV12-5 and TRBJ2-2): DARVTQTPRHKVTEMGQEVTMRCQPILGHNTVFWYRQTMMQGLELLAYFRNRAPLDDSGMPKDRFSAEMPDATLATLKIQPSEPRDSAVYFCASGPPREPRELFFGEGSRLTVL.

This CDR3 reads CASSQNHRGYGYTF. For the CDR3, the DNA is TGCGCCAGCAGCCAGAACCACAGGGGATATGGCTACACCTTC. V usage is TRBV4-3 and J usage is TRBJ1-2, with 7 bases matching TRBD1. This CDR3 is built from 14 residues. CDR1 and CDR2 from the germline V gene are LGHNA and YSLEER. The V segment lost 3 bases and the J segment 5 bases; nucleotides outside the gene matches: 6.

The rearrangement links TRBV4-1 to TRBJ1-1, with unresolved D. The V end was cut by 0 bases, the J end by 8 bases, with 10 bases between. The V gene's germline CDR1 is MGHRA and CDR2 YSYEKL. CDR3 size: 13 residues. CDR3 sequence (DNA): TGCGCCAGCAGCCAAGATTTCAGGAACGAAGCTTTCTTT. It codes for CASSQDFRNEAFF.

The chain combines TRBV12-3 or TRBV12-4 with TRBJ2-1; D gene uncertain. Trimming took 4 bases from V and 4 from J, leaving 5 bases between them. The CDR3 is made up of 12 amino acids. CDR3 protein: CASSSGYNEQFF. CDR3 sequence (DNA): TGTGCCAGCAGTTCCGGTTACAATGAGCAGTTCTTC.

The chain links TRBV9 to TRBJ2-7; 7 positions match TRBD1. Germline CDR1 and CDR2: SGDLS and YYNGEE. The CDR3 has 16 amino acids. V lost 0 bases and J lost 0; bases outside the gene matches: 6. The CDR3 loop reads CASSVGPGGNSYEQYF. The CDR3 coding sequence is TGTGCCAGCAGCGTAGGCCCAGGGGGTAACTCCTACGAGCAGTACTTC.